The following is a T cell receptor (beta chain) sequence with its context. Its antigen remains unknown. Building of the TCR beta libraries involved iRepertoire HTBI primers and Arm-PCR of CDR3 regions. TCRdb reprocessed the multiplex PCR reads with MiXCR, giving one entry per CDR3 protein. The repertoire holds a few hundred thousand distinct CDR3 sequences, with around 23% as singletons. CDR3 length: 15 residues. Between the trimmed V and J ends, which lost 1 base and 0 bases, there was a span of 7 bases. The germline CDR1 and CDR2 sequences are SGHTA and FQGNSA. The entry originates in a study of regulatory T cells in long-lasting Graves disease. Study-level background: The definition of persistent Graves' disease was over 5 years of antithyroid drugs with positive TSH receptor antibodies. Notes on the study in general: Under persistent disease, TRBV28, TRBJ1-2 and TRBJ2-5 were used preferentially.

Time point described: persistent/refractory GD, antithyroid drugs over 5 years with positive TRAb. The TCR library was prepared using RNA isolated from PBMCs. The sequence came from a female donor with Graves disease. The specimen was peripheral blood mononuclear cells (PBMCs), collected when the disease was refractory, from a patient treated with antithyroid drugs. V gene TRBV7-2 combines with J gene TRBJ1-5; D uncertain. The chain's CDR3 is CASSLELSSNQPQHF. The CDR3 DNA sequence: TGTGCCAGCAGCTTAGAGTTGTCTAGCAATCAGCCCCAGCATTTT.